This passage covers 28 T cell receptor beta chains from one sample sequenced in a study of blood T cell repertoires in COVID-19. Libraries were prepared by immunoSEQ multiplex PCR; TCRdb keeps only in-frame clonotypes and omits some of them. The table includes fewer than 400,000 clones, approximately 90% detected once. The specimen was PBMCs or T cells enriched from blood (not recorded which). The receptors here all came from a woman in her twenties or thirties who had been exposed to COVID-19.

The chain couples TRBV5-1 to TRBJ2-7; the D is unclear. CDR3 length: 11 residues. Between the trimmed V and J ends, which lost 5 bases and 3 bases, there was a span of 6 bases. The germline V gene encodes CDR1 SGHRS and CDR2 YFSETQ. The CDR3 spells CASRSIYEQYF. DNA for the CDR3: TGCGCCAGCAGATCCATCTACGAGCAGTACTTC.

The chain uses TRBV11-1 and TRBJ2-7; possibly TRBD1 for D (6 bases). This CDR3 is built from 14 residues. CDR1 and CDR2 (germline): SGHAT, FQDESV (reference sequence). V was trimmed by 4 bases and J by 3 bases, leaving 13 bases between them. CDR3 in amino acids: CASSSGPDSYEQYF. In DNA, the CDR3 is TGTGCCAGCAGCTCCGGGCCGGACAGCTACGAGCAGTACTTC.

The rearrangement links TRBV3-1 (or the pseudogene TRBV3-2) to TRBJ1-2, with 9 nucleotides matching TRBD1. V shed 4 bases, J shed 9 bases, and the junction held 9 bases outside the gene matches. Germline V gene lookup returns CDR1 LGHDT and CDR2 YNNKEL (reference sequence). The CDR3 length is 14 residues. DNA for the CDR3: TGTGCCAGCAGCCCAACCGGGACAGGGTCCAGCTACACCTTC. Amino acids: CASSPTGTGSSYTF.

V is TRBV6-5 and J is TRBJ1-2; 7 bases match TRBD1. CDR1 is MNHEY, CDR2 SVGAGI, per germline. Trimming took 6 bases from V and 2 from J; bases not matched to a gene: 6. The CDR3 has 14 amino acids. This chain's CDR3 is CASSLGTANYGYTF. The CDR3 DNA reads as TGTGCCAGCAGCCTAGGGACAGCAAACTATGGCTACACCTTC.

The V call is TRBV19, the J call TRBJ1-4; TRBD1 might be the D (5 bases). The V and J ends lost 6 bases and 3 bases respectively, with 11 bases between them. This CDR3 comprises 14 residues. CDR1 LNHDA and CDR2 SQIVND come from the germline V gene (reference sequence). CDR3 in amino acids: CASSSDRPNEKLFF. The CDR3 DNA reads TGTGCCAGTAGCTCCGACAGACCTAATGAAAAACTGTTTTTT.

The chain recombines TRBV5-5 with TRBJ2-5; 9 bases fit TRBD2. This CDR3 contains 14 residues. Germline V gives CDR1 SGHKS, CDR2 YYEKEE (reference sequence). The V gene end was trimmed by 5 bases and the J gene end by 0 bases; junction bases not matched to a gene: 2. The CDR3 nucleotides read TGTGCCAGCAGGCGGGGGGGCTACCAAGAGACCCAGTACTTC. It yields the protein CASRRGGYQETQYF.

The chain links TRBV2 to TRBJ2-5; D is possibly TRBD2 (6 bases). Germline CDR1 is SNHLY and CDR2 is FYNNEI. The CDR3 is 13 residues long. V shed 6 bases and J shed 1 base, with 9 bases lying between them. Written as DNA, the CDR3 is TGTGCCAGCAGCGCGGGGACCCAAGAGACCCAGTACTTC. Protein: CASSAGTQETQYF.

This clone was picked up one time. The chain recombines TRBV7-9 with TRBJ1-1, with D possibly being TRBD1 (5 bases). The CDR3 contains 15 residues. Trimming left V 5 bases short and J 5 bases short, with 18 bases between. CDR1 is SEHNR and CDR2 is FQNEAQ in the germline V gene (reference sequence). DNA for the CDR3: TGTGCCAGCAGCCCCCGGGGGGTCCGGGGGACTGAAGCTTTCTTT. Encoded protein: CASSPRGVRGTEAFF.

This clone was counted a few times. The chain uses TRBV13 and TRBJ1-3, with no clear D. Germline CDR1 is PRHDT and CDR2 is FYEKMQ (reference sequence). V gave up 3 bases and J gave up 0 bases, with 9 bases separating them. The CDR3 runs 15 residues. The DNA for the CDR3 is TGTGCCAGCAGCTTCGGGGAACTCTCTGGAAACACCATATATTTT. Protein sequence: CASSFGELSGNTIYF.

The genes are TRBV4-2 and TRBJ1-5, with D perhaps TRBD1 (6 bases). Trimming cost V 4 bases and J 5 bases, with 12 bases left between them. Germline lookup yields CDR1 LGHNA and CDR2 YNFKEQ. This CDR3 has 14 amino acids. CDR3 sequence reads: CASSRRAGDQPQHF. The CDR3 DNA reads TGTGCCAGCAGCCGCCGAGCAGGGGATCAGCCCCAGCATTTT.

The V call is TRBV7-2, the J call TRBJ2-1; the D gene is possibly TRBD2 (6 bases). CDR3 length equals 15 residues. CDR1 is SGHTA, CDR2 FQGNSA, per germline. V dropped 5 bases and J dropped 0 bases, with 11 bases sitting between them. CDR3 sequence reads: CASSPDGGSYNEQFF. CDR3 coding DNA: TGTGCCAGCAGCCCCGACGGGGGCTCCTACAATGAGCAGTTCTTC.

The gene calls are TRBV19 and TRBJ2-2; 10 bases are a match to TRBD1. This CDR3 region has 21 residues. V was pared by 3 bases and J by 3 bases, with 19 bases of the junction left unmatched. Germline values: CDR1 LNHDA, CDR2 SQIVND (reference sequence). The CDR3 loop is CASSMDPGQGESLRDTGELFF. For the CDR3, the DNA is TGTGCCAGTAGTATGGACCCTGGACAGGGGGAAAGCCTTAGGGACACCGGGGAGCTGTTTTTT. Full variable domain (remainder filled in from reference TRBV19 and TRBJ2-2): DGGITQSPKYLFRKEGQNVTLSCEQNLNHDAMYWYRQDPGQGLRLIYYSQIVNDFQKGDIAEGYSVSREKKESFPLTVTSAQKNPTAFYLCASSMDPGQGESLRDTGELFFGEGSRLTVL.

The chain is built from TRBV7-7 and TRBJ1-4, with D possibly matching TRBD1 (6 bases). CDR3 size: 15 residues. The V and J ends lost 1 base and 4 bases respectively, with 10 bases between them. CDR1 SSHAT and CDR2 FNYEAQ come from the germline V gene (reference sequence). The CDR3 reads CASSLGGHLNEKLFF. Written as DNA, the CDR3 is TGTGCCAGCAGCTTAGGGGGACACCTTAATGAAAAACTGTTTTTT.

This chain connects TRBV24-1 to TRBJ2-2, with 7 positions matching TRBD1. Trimming cost V 10 bases and J 0 bases; bases outside gene matches: 4. This CDR3 has 14 amino acids. Germline V gives CDR1 KGHDR, CDR2 SFDVKD. CDR3 DNA sequence: TGTGCCACAAGGGGACAGACGAACACCGGGGAGCTGTTTTTT. Protein sequence: CATRGQTNTGELFF.

The CDR3 spells CASSQDITTAGQYF. CDR3 sequence (DNA): TGTGCCAGCAGCCAAGATATCACTACCGCTGGGCAGTATTTT. The rearrangement joins TRBV3-1 (or the pseudogene TRBV3-2) to TRBJ2-3; D not resolved. Trimming stripped 0 bases from V and 11 bases from J, with 15 bases between. The CDR3 has 14 residues. Germline CDR1 reads LGHDT; CDR2 reads YNNKEL (reference sequence).

Concerning this clone itself: The same CDR3 also results from other DNA sequences found in this sample. The chain recombines TRBV5-1 with TRBJ2-1; 7 bases are shared with TRBD1. Germline-derived CDR1 and CDR2 are SGHRS and YFSETQ. CDR3 size: 14 residues. The trim removed 4 bases at V and 3 bases at J, leaving 4 bases unmatched. CDR3 region: CASSPGGGYNEQFF. DNA of the CDR3: TGCGCCAGCAGCCCAGGGGGTGGCTACAATGAGCAGTTCTTC.

The chain uses TRBV30 and TRBJ1-2; TRBD1 might be the D (6 bases). Trimming stripped 0 bases from V and 6 bases from J, with 8 bases between. The V gene's germline CDR1 is GTSNPN and CDR2 SVGIG (reference sequence). There are 12 residues in the CDR3. CDR3 bases: TGTGCCTGGAGTGTACAGGGACATGGCTACACCTTC. It specifies CAWSVQGHGYTF.

V gene TRBV4-3 combines with J gene TRBJ1-1; D possibly corresponds to TRBD1 (6 bases). This CDR3 is built from 13 residues. CDR1 and CDR2 from the germline V gene are LGHNA and YSLEER. Trimming stripped 3 bases from V and 10 bases from J, with 15 bases between. The DNA of the CDR3 is TGCGCCAGCAGCCAGGCGGCAGGGGTAGGAGCTTTCTTT. Protein sequence: CASSQAAGVGAFF.

The CDR3 spells CASSRQGQSGYGYTF. In nucleotides, the CDR3 is TGTGCCAGTAGTCGACAGGGGCAAAGTGGCTATGGCTACACCTTC. J is TRBJ1-2 and V is TRBV19; 8 positions match TRBD1. The V segment lost 5 bases and the J segment 4 bases; nucleotides outside the gene matches: 9. The CDR3 spans 15 residues. Germline CDR1 and CDR2: LNHDA and SQIVND (reference sequence).

This rearrangement joins TRBV9 to TRBJ2-1; tentative D call: TRBD1 (6 bases). The CDR3 length is 15 residues. In germline, CDR1 is SGDLS, CDR2 YYNGEE. V lost 3 bases and J 8 bases, leaving 18 bases between the germline ends. The CDR3 is CASSATGQSAYEQFF. CDR3 DNA: TGTGCCAGCAGCGCCACAGGGCAATCGGCGTATGAGCAGTTCTTC.

The rearrangement uses TRBV5-6 and TRBJ2-5, with 9 nucleotides matching TRBD1. The germline CDR1 and CDR2 sequences are SGHDT and YYEEEE. The CDR3 runs 14 residues. V gave up 4 bases and J gave up 3 bases; unmatched junction bases: 4. The CDR3 DNA reads as TGTGCCAGCAGCCCCCGGACAGGGGAAGAGACCCAGTACTTC. Translation gives CASSPRTGEETQYF.

The CDR3 is CASSDFASGETQYF. CDR3 coding DNA: TGTGCCAGCAGTGACTTCGCTAGCGGGGAGACCCAGTACTTC. This rearrangement joins TRBV2 to TRBJ2-5; TRBD2 agrees at 8 bases. Losses at the gene ends were 3 bases for V and 5 bases for J; bases not matched to a gene: 5. Germline V CDR1 and CDR2: SNHLY, FYNNEI. This CDR3 has 14 amino acids.

The V and J genes are TRBV7-2 and TRBJ1-6; 7 bases are a match to TRBD1. V lost 2 bases to trimming and J lost 8 bases; unmatched junction nucleotides: 6. Germline values: CDR1 SGHTA, CDR2 FQGNSA. The CDR3 has 15 amino acids. CDR3 DNA sequence: TGTGCCAGCAGCTTATCCCGCAGGGGGGATTCACCCCTCCACTTT. It specifies CASSLSRRGDSPLHF.

This clone was observed a handful of times. The chain links TRBV29-1 to TRBJ2-2; tentatively, D is TRBD1 (6 bases). Germline CDR1 reads SQVTM; CDR2 reads ANQGSEA. The CDR3 consists of 14 residues. Trimming took off 7 bases at V and 2 bases at J, with 14 bases between the two ends. The CDR3 nucleotides are TGCAGCGCTCGCCGACAGGACAACACCGGGGAGCTGTTTTTT. As protein: CSARRQDNTGELFF.

V gene TRBV2 combines with J gene TRBJ2-2; 9 positions match TRBD1. Trimming removed 6 bases from V and 4 bases from J; junction bases left unmatched: 9. This CDR3 contains 16 residues. Germline loops: CDR1 SNHLY, CDR2 FYNNEI. The CDR3 DNA follows: TGTGCCAGCAGGGGGACAGGGATGTTGAGCACCGGGGAGCTGTTTTTT. Amino acid sequence: CASRGTGMLSTGELFF.

The chain recombines TRBV5-5 with TRBJ1-2, with D perhaps matching TRBD1 (6 bases). From germline, CDR1 is SGHKS and CDR2 YYEKEE (reference sequence). The CDR3 consists of 13 residues. V was pared by 4 bases and J by 5 bases, with 12 bases between. The DNA of the CDR3 is TGTGCCAGCAGCGCGACAGGTTTTTATGGCTACACCTTC. This sequence encodes CASSATGFYGYTF.

This clone was picked up a small number of times. The chain has TRBV5-6 and TRBJ1-6; 7 positions match TRBD1. The CDR3 has 14 amino acids. The junction had 5 bases not matched to a gene; V was cut back by 4 bases and J by 7 bases. In germline, CDR1 is SGHDT, CDR2 YYEEEE. CDR3 residues: CASSPRGRNSPLHF. Written as DNA, the CDR3 is TGTGCCAGCAGCCCGAGGGGGCGCAATTCACCCCTCCACTTT.

The V and J genes are TRBV30 and TRBJ1-2, with D perhaps matching TRBD1 (5 bases). The CDR3 runs to 14 residues. V was cut by 2 bases and J by 4 bases, with 14 bases left in between. Germline CDR1 GTSNPN, CDR2 SVGIG (reference sequence). CDR3 DNA: TGTGCCTGGAGTTTCGACAGCGCCGTCTATGGCTACACCTTC. Protein: CAWSFDSAVYGYTF.